This TCR beta chain emerged from a study of T cells after yellow fever vaccination. There are many counts of this clonotype. TCRdb passed the 5' RACE reads through MiXCR, listing each CDR3 protein once. The data show about 130,000 distinct CDR3 sequences, under 8.5% seen once. Germline V gene data show CDR1 as LGHNA and CDR2 as YSLEER. Trimming at V came to 0 bases and at J to 1 base, leaving 7 bases not matched to a gene. This CDR3 is 18 amino acids long. V is TRBV4-3 and J is TRBJ2-2; 8 bases are a match to TRBD1. This receptor was taken from a man in his late teens or twenties who received the YFV17D yellow fever vaccine. Sequencing used CD4+ T cells sorted from PBMCs, obtained 9 to 11 days after the first yellow fever vaccination. The CDR3 protein is CASSQEVVGTGNTGELFF. The CDR3 DNA is TGCGCCAGCAGCCAAGAAGTGGTCGGGACAGGGAACACCGGGGAGCTGTTTTTT.